This TCR beta chain comes out of a study of graft-versus-host responses after intestinal transplantation (dated by TCRdb to about 2021). For context, the study as a whole: The transplants that recipients received were multivisceral, liver-intestinal, or isolated intestinal. After intestinal transplantation, graft-versus-host and host-versus-graft alloreactive T cell clones were followed in the graft, circulation and bone marrow using bulk TCR-beta CDR3 sequencing. Anti-thymocyte globulin induction was given to all recipients, followed by maintenance tacrolimus and steroids for approximately three years. Rather than being sequenced by the commercial service, samples from three later patients were sequenced in-house on an Illumina MiSeq and processed with MiXCR. Alloreactive clones were identified by sequencing pre-transplant mixed lymphocyte reaction products and comparing these products with unstimulated pre-transplant donor and recipient T cells. Donor T cell macrochimerism was defined as a peak of at least 4% donor T cells among recipient peripheral blood mononuclear cells. Of the 20 to 25 intestinal transplant recipients enrolled in the cohort, one of whom was a retransplant, a few patients without pretransplant specimens were excluded. Findings and caveats that apply to the study as a whole: The relatively low number and heterogeneity of intestinal transplant patients limited the conclusions. Peak levels of circulating GvH clones were associated with declines in HvG clones early after transplant. GvH clones were found in recipient bone marrow, and some of the GvH clones appeared earlier in ileal mucosa or blood, which is consistent with an intestinal mucosal origin. High GvH to HvG T cell clonal ratios were observed in the allografts of patients with donor T cell macrochimerism.

The time point label, as the study defines it: cells obtained before transplantation from donor or recipient. CD3+CD4+ and CD3+CD8+ populations were FACS-sorted from unstimulated pre-transplant donor and recipient cells taken from spleen or lymph nodes. Concerning this clone itself: It has no known antigen specificity. No base quality values were provided; no much bigger clone lies one nucleotide off.

Receptor libraries were prepared by the immunoSEQ multiplex PCR assay. In most patients, genomic DNA was isolated using the Qiagen DNeasy Blood and Tissue Kit and sent frozen to Adaptive Biotechnologies for TCR sequencing. High-throughput TCR-beta CDR3 sequencing of genomic DNA from most patients was performed by Adaptive Biotechnologies. Processing in the source paper ran as follows. Adaptive's ImmunoSEQ software was the source of the TCR sequencing data for around 20 patients, while a few other patients were processed with MiXCR and VDJtools. CD4 versus CD8 sorting errors were corrected by removing sequences found in both subsets at a frequency ratio below 5:1. Because the origin of CDR3 nucleotide sequences shared between donor and recipient could not be assigned, those sequences were removed. Alloreactive clones required at least 2-fold expansion over unstimulated cells and minimum CFSE-low frequency of 0.002% (template counts) or 0.001% (read counts). Clones were considered mappable if detected in sequenced pre-transplant spleen, lymph node, or MLR CFSE-low populations of the donor or recipient. The cumulative frequency of alloreactive clones was calculated as a percentage of all sequences, weighted by copy number. TCRdb took this table from immuneACCESS and kept in-frame rearrangements with V and J called. Such tables lack part of the clones; where checked against another copy, unresolved V genes explain under half of the gap, and the rest is unexplained. That table furnishes V, J and clone size, whereas the DNA furnished D and trimming. Counted in this sample were under 100,000 clones; 85% to 95% of them appeared once. Of the sample, around 0.44% is held by the ten largest clones.

CDR1 MGHRA and CDR2 YSYEKL were looked up in the germline V gene. The CDR3 covers 11 residues, taking in both the cysteine and the phenylalanine. Only CDR3 DNA remains: 33 bases, in frame from the first base. Clipping removes 1 base from V and 13 bases from J, with 2 as the unmatched junction base count. The chain couples TRBV4-1 to TRBJ2-3; TRBD1 lines up with 7 middle nucleotides. This sequence was found in a human donor who was the organ donor for an intestinal transplant. This material consisted of unstimulated CD8+ T cells sorted from spleen or lymph node cells, taken before transplant. CDR3 region: CASSQAGQEYF. The base sequence is TGCGCCAGCAGCCAAGCCGGACAGGAGTATTTT.